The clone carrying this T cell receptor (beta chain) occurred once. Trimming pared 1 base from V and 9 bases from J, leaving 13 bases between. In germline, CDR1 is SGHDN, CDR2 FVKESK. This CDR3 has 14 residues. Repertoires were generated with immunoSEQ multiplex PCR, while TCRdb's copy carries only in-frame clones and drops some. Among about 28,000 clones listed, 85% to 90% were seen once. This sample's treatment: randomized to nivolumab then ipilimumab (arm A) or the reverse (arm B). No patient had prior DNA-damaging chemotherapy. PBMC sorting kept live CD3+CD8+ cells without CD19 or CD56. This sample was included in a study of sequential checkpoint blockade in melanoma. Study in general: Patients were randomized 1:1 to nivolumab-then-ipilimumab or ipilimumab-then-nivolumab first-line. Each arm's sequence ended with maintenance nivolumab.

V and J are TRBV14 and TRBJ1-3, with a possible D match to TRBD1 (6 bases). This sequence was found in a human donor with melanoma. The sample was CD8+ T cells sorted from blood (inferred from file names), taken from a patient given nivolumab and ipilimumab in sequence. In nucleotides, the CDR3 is TGTGCCAGCAGCCAAGCAGGGGAAGGGAGCACCATATATTTT. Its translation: CASSQAGEGSTIYF.